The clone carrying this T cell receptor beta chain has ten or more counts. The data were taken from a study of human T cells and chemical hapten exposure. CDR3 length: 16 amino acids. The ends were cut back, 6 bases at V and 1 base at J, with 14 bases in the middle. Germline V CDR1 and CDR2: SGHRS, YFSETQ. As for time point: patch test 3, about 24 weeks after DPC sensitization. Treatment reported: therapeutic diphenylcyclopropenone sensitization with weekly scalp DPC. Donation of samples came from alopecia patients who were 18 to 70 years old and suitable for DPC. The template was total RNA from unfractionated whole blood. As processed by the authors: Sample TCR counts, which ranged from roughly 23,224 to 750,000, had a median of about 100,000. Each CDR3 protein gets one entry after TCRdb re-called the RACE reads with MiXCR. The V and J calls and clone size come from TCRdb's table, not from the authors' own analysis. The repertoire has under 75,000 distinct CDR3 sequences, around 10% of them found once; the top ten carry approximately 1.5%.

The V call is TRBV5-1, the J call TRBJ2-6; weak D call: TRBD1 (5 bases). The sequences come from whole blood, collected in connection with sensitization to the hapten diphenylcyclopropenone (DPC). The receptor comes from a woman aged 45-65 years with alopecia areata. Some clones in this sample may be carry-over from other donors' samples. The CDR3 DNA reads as TGCGCCAGCAACTTAGATTCAGGGTCTGGGGCCAACGTCCTGACTTTC. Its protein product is CASNLDSGSGANVLTF. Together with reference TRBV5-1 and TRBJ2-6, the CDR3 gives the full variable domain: KAGVTQTPRYLIKTRGQQVTLSCSPISGHRSVSWYQQTPGQGLQFLFEYFSETQRNKGNFPGRFSGRQFSNSRSEMNVSTLELGDSALYLCASNLDSGSGANVLTFGAGSRLTVL.